A single sample gave rise to the 7 T cell receptor beta chains below, sequenced in a study of T cell responses to AZD1222 COVID-19 vaccine. The table came from immunoSEQ multiplex PCR; TCRdb's copy has only in-frame clones and leaves some out. The sample yields about 130,000 clones, 80% to 95% seen once. The sample in question was peripheral blood, obtained 28 days after the second AZD1222 dose. All receptors derive from an adult who received the AZD1222 COVID-19 vaccine.

V gene TRBV7-2 combines with J gene TRBJ1-2, with D maybe TRBD1 (5 bases). Trimming left V 0 bases short and J 3 bases short, with 11 bases between. CDR3 length: 15 amino acids. The germline gives CDR1 SGHTA, CDR2 FQGNSA. DNA for the CDR3: TGTGCCAGCAGCTTAGCGGGAGACAGTGACTATGGCTACACCTTC. Translation: CASSLAGDSDYGYTF.

This clone has just one count. The V gene is TRBV3-1 (or the pseudogene TRBV3-2), the J gene TRBJ1-1; possible D gene TRBD1, 6 bases. Deletions cut 4 bases from V and 2 bases from J, with 14 bases between. Germline loops: CDR1 LGHDT, CDR2 YNNKEL (reference sequence). The CDR3 contains 15 residues. CDR3 nucleotide sequence: TGTGCCAGCAGCCCATTTGGGACAACTAACACTGAAGCTTTCTTT. This sequence encodes CASSPFGTTNTEAFF.

This clone was picked up one time. The rearrangement uses TRBV9 and TRBJ2-5, with D unresolved. Germline CDR1 SGDLS, CDR2 YYNGEE. The CDR3 length is 15 residues. Deletions cut 4 bases from V and 1 base from J, with 14 bases between. The CDR3 spells CASSPDGLVQETQYF. The CDR3, as DNA: TGTGCCAGCAGCCCAGATGGGCTAGTCCAAGAGACCCAGTACTTC.

The V gene is TRBV19, the J gene TRBJ1-5; D is possibly TRBD1 (5 bases). Germline CDR1 LNHDA, CDR2 SQIVND (reference sequence). CDR3 length: 13 residues. V was cut by 5 bases and J by 4 bases, with 9 bases left in between. This CDR3 is CASSDEGNQPQHF. The CDR3 DNA follows: TGTGCCAGTAGTGACGAGGGGAATCAGCCCCAGCATTTT.

The chain couples TRBV2 to TRBJ2-1; D could derive from TRBD1 or TRBD2 (5 bases each). The CDR3 loop spans 15 amino acids. Germline V CDR1 and CDR2: SNHLY, FYNNEI. V lost 5 bases to trimming and J lost 7 bases, with 18 bases between them. Here the CDR3 DNA reads TGTGCCAGCAGTTCGGCGGACGGGGCTAGGAATGAGCAGTTCTTC. As protein: CASSSADGARNEQFF.

Written as DNA, the CDR3 is TGTGCCAGCAGCTTAAACGGGGGAGAGACCCAGTACTTC. It translates to CASSLNGGETQYF. V is TRBV7-3 and J is TRBJ2-5; maybe TRBD2 (6 bases). Germline V lookup: CDR1 SGHTA, CDR2 FQGTGA. The CDR3 covers 13 residues. Trimming removed 1 base at V and 4 bases at J, with 7 bases between. Drawing the rest from reference TRBV7-3 and TRBJ2-5, the complete variable domain is GAGVSQTPSNKVTEKGKYVELRCDPISGHTALYWYRQSLGQGPEFLIYFQGTGAADDSGLPNDRFFAVRPEGSVSTLKIQRTERGDSAVYLCASSLNGGETQYFGPGTRLLVL.

The genes are TRBV5-1 and TRBJ2-3, with D unclear. V lost 0 bases and J 2 bases, leaving 10 bases between the germline ends. Germline CDR1 reads SGHRS; CDR2 reads YFSETQ. This CDR3 comprises 15 residues. The CDR3 sequence is CASSLEWQSTDTQYF. DNA of the CDR3: TGCGCCAGCAGCTTGGAGTGGCAGTCCACAGATACGCAGTATTTT. The entire variable domain, with the rest obtained from reference TRBV5-1 and TRBJ2-3, is as follows: KAGVTQTPRYLIKTRGQQVTLSCSPISGHRSVSWYQQTPGQGLQFLFEYFSETQRNKGNFPGRFSGRQFSNSRSEMNVSTLELGDSALYLCASSLEWQSTDTQYFGPGTRLTVL.